The 14 T cell receptor beta chains below come from one sample, sequenced in a study of blood T cell repertoires in COVID-19. Measured with immunoSEQ multiplex PCR; TCRdb has only the in-frame clones, and not every one. The sample shows 110,000 to 150,000 clones, about 80% of them seen only once. Sequenced sample: peripheral blood. These receptors were obtained from a man in his 60s with acute or convalescent COVID-19.

The chain carries TRBV5-6 and TRBJ2-3, with D hard to call. The CDR3 sequence is 16 residues long. V lost 2 bases to trimming and J lost 0 bases, with 13 bases between them. CDR1 and CDR2 from the germline V gene are SGHDT and YYEEEE. CDR3 sequence (DNA): TGTGCCAGCAGCTTCCCTTCCTCCCAGAGCACAGATACGCAGTATTTT. Residues: CASSFPSSQSTDTQYF.

This sequence joins TRBV9 and TRBJ2-7; D is ambiguous. The CDR3 runs 13 residues. Trimming stripped 3 bases from V and 5 bases from J, with 12 bases between. The germline V gene encodes CDR1 SGDLS and CDR2 YYNGEE. CDR3 sequence: CASSDAPSDEQYF. As DNA, the CDR3 is TGTGCCAGCAGCGACGCCCCGAGCGACGAGCAGTACTTC.

The chain carries TRBV5-1 and TRBJ2-3; tentatively, D is TRBD1 (5 bases). The CDR3 extends over 14 amino acids. From germline, CDR1 is SGHRS and CDR2 YFSETQ. V gave up 2 bases and J gave up 5 bases, with 12 bases separating them. The CDR3 spells CASSFGQVEDTQYF. As DNA, the CDR3 is TGCGCCAGCAGCTTCGGACAAGTGGAAGATACGCAGTATTTT.

This clone has a handful of counts. The same CDR3 arises from other DNA sequences in this sample as well. This sequence joins TRBV29-1 and TRBJ1-2; D might be TRBD1 (6 bases). V was clipped by 4 bases and J by 6 bases, with 18 bases between them. Germline V gives CDR1 SQVTM, CDR2 ANQGSEA. This CDR3 has 14 residues. CDR3 residues: CSVGGGGGVDGYTF. DNA of the CDR3: TGCAGCGTTGGTGGGGGCGGGGGTGTAGATGGCTACACCTTC.

V is TRBV6-1 and J is TRBJ2-7, with 8 positions matching TRBD1. Unmatched junction bases numbered 6, after V lost 5 bases and J lost 9 bases. CDR1 MNHNS and CDR2 SASEGT come from the germline V gene. The CDR3 loop spans 12 amino acids. Here the CDR3 DNA reads TGTGCCAGCAGTTATGGCCAGGGGGCGCAGTACTTC. This translates into CASSYGQGAQYF.

This clone occurred once. The chain is built from TRBV3-1 (or the pseudogene TRBV3-2) and TRBJ2-7, with a weak D call TRBD1 (5 bases). Deletions cut 4 bases from V and 7 bases from J, with 14 bases between. This CDR3 contains 13 residues. From germline, CDR1 is LGHDT and CDR2 YNNKEL (reference sequence). The CDR3 region has the DNA TGTGCCAGCAGCCGAGACAGTACGGGTGAGCAGTACTTC. This encodes CASSRDSTGEQYF.

The V gene is TRBV6-2 or TRBV6-3, the J gene TRBJ1-1; weak D call: TRBD1 (5 bases). The CDR3 spans 15 residues. Germline CDR1 is MNHEY and CDR2 is SVGEGT. The germline V and J ends were trimmed by 6 bases and 4 bases, with 18 bases remaining between them. CDR3 region: CASSSTGGRGTEAFF. CDR3 DNA: TGTGCCAGCAGCTCGACCGGGGGTAGAGGCACTGAAGCTTTCTTT.

V and J are TRBV7-9 and TRBJ2-5; 8 positions agree with TRBD2. The CDR3 totals 15 residues. The trim removed 3 bases at V and 5 bases at J, leaving 8 bases unmatched. Germline values: CDR1 SEHNR, CDR2 FQNEAQ (reference sequence). The CDR3 region has the DNA TGTGCCAGCAGCTTGTCGGCGGGAGGTTGGGAGACCCAGTACTTC. Its translation is CASSLSAGGWETQYF. The whole variable domain, filled in from reference TRBV7-9 and TRBJ2-5, reads DTGVSQNPRHKITKRGQNVTFRCDPISEHNRLYWYRQTLGQGPEFLTYFQNEAQLEKSRLLSDRFSAERPKGSFSTLEIQRTEQGDSAMYLCASSLSAGGWETQYFGPGTRLLVL.

The genes are TRBV3-1 (or the pseudogene TRBV3-2) and TRBJ2-1; TRBD1 might be the D (5 bases). Germline CDR1 is LGHDT and CDR2 is YNNKEL (reference sequence). This CDR3 has 11 amino acids. The V gene lost 6 bases and the J gene lost 7 bases, with 7 bases spanning the gap. Here the CDR3 DNA reads TGTGCCAGCAGTTCAGGGAATGAGCAGTTCTTC. Translated: CASSSGNEQFF.

This chain uses TRBV19 with TRBJ2-7; a weak D match, TRBD2 (5 bases). Germline V lookup: CDR1 LNHDA, CDR2 SQIVND (reference sequence). This CDR3 region has 14 residues. The ends were cut back, 1 base at V and 2 bases at J, with 9 bases in the middle. CDR3 nucleotide sequence: TGTGCCAGTAGTATAGTGAGCGGTACCTACGAGCAGTACTTC. This codes for CASSIVSGTYEQYF.

The chain combines TRBV7-2 with TRBJ2-5; 9 bases align to TRBD2. V lost 1 base and J lost 2; bases outside the gene matches: 5. The germline V gene encodes CDR1 SGHTA and CDR2 FQGNSA. The CDR3 totals 16 residues. As DNA, the CDR3 is TGTGCCAGCAGCTTAGGGGGAACTAGCGGGCAAGAGACCCAGTACTTC. Translation gives CASSLGGTSGQETQYF.

The V call is TRBV28, the J call TRBJ1-4; D remains ambiguous. CDR3 size: 15 residues. Germline V gene sequence: CDR1 MDHEN, CDR2 SYDVKM. The V end lost 6 bases, the J end lost 5 bases, and 16 bases lay between the germline ends. CDR3 sequence (DNA): TGTGCCAGCAGCCCCCAAGGGCCGGGGAATGAAAAACTGTTTTTT. Translation: CASSPQGPGNEKLFF.

V and J are TRBV2 and TRBJ2-1; possibly TRBD1 for D (6 bases). The CDR3 runs to 14 residues. CDR1 is SNHLY and CDR2 is FYNNEI in the germline V gene. Deletions cut 8 bases from V and 7 bases from J, with 18 bases between. For the CDR3, the DNA is TGTGCCAGCTGGGGGCCTGGGCAAGGGAATGAGCAGTTCTTC. Amino acid sequence: CASWGPGQGNEQFF.

This clone has only one observation. J is TRBJ2-3 and V is TRBV13; TRBD2 matches at 13 bases. With V trimmed by 2 bases and J by 5 bases, 10 bases remained unmatched. The CDR3 covers 18 residues. CDR1 is PRHDT, CDR2 FYEKMQ, per germline (reference sequence). The CDR3 DNA reads TGTGCCAGCAGCTTACCTCCTCAGGGACTAGCGGGAAAAGATACGCAGTATTTT. It is translated as CASSLPPQGLAGKDTQYF.